The T cell receptor beta chain described here comes from a study of blood T cell repertoires in COVID-19. Overall study context: Samples taken during acute and convalescent COVID-19 were collected in the United States, Italy and Spain. Nucleic acid was either cDNA or gDNA, and it came from T cells, B-cell-depleted T cells, or PBMCs.

The germline V gene encodes CDR1 KGHSH and CDR2 LQKENI. Trimming cost V 5 bases and J 2 bases, with 18 bases left between them. The CDR3 is 16 amino acids. The authors' processing: Nucleated cell number was recorded as an estimate derived from reference gene primer amplification. Clones were sequenced by immunoSEQ multiplex PCR, and TCRdb holds only the in-frame ones, with some missing. V, J and clone size are taken as reported in that table, and D and trimming were inferred from the DNA itself. The sample comprises 250,000 to 350,000 clones, 85% to 90% of which are singletons, and under 4.5% rests with the top ten.

The TCR sequence derives from a woman in her 50s with active or convalescent COVID-19. Sequencing used peripheral blood. The chain links TRBV18 to TRBJ2-5; D may be TRBD1 (5 bases). In nucleotides, the CDR3 is TGTGCCAGCTCAGCATTACAGGAATCCACTCAAGAGACCCAGTACTTC. Protein sequence: CASSALQESTQETQYF. The whole variable domain, filled in from reference TRBV18 and TRBJ2-5, reads NAGVMQNPRHLVRRRGQEARLRCSPMKGHSHVYWYRQLPEEGLKFMVYLQKENIIDESGMPKERFSAEFPKEGPSILRIQQVVRGDSAAYFCASSALQESTQETQYFGPGTRLLVL.